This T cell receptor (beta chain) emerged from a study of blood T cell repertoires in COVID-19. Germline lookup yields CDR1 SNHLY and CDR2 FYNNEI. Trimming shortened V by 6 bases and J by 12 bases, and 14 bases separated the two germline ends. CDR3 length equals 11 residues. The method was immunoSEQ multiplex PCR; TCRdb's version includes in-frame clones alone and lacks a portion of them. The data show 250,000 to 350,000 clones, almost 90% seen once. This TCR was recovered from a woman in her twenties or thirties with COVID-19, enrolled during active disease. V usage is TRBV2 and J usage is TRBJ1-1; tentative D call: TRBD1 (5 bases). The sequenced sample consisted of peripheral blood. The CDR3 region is CASSLQDLPFF. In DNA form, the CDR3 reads TGTGCCAGCAGCTTACAGGATCTCCCTTTCTTT.